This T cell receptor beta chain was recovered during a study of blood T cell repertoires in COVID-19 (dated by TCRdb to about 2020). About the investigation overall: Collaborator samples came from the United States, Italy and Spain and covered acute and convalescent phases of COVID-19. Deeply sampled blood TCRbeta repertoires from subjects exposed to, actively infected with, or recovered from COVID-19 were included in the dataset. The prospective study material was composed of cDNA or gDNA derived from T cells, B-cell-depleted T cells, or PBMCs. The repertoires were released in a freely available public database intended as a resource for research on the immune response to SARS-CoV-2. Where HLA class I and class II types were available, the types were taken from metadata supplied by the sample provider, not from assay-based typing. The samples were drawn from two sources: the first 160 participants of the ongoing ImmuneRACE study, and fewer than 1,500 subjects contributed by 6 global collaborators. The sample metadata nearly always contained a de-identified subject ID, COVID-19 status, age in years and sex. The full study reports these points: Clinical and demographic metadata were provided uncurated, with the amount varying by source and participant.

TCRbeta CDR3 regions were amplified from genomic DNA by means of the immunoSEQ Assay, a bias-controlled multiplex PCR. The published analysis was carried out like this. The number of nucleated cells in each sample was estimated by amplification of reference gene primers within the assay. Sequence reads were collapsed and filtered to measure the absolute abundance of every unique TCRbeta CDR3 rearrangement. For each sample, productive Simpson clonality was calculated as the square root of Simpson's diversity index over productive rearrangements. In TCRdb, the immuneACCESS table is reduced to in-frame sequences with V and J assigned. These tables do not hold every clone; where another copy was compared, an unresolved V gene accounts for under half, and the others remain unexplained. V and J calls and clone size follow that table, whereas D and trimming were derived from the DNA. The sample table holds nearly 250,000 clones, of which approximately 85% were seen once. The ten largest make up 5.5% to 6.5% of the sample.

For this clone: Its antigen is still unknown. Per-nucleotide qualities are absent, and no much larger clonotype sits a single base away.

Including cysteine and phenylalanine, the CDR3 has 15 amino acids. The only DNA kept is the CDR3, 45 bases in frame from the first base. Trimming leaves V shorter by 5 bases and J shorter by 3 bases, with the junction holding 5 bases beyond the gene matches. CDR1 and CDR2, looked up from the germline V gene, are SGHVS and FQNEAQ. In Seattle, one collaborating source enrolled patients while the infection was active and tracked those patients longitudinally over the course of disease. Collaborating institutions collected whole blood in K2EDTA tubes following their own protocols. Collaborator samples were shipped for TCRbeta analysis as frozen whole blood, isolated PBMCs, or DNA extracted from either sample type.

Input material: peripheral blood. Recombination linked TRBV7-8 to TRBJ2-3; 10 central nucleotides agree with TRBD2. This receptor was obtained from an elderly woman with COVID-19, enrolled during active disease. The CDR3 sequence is CASSRAGGLTDTQYF. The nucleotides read TGTGCCAGCAGCCGAGCGGGGGGGCTTACAGATACGCAGTATTTT.